Below are 5 T cell receptor beta chains sequenced from a single sample in a study of tumor-infiltrating lymphocytes in oesophageal squamous cell carcinoma. TCRdb recomputed calls from the PCR reads with MiXCR, one row per CDR3 protein. The data show about 10,000 distinct CDR3 sequences, approximately 60% seen once. Specimen: esophageal tumor tissue. These TCRs come from a female donor with esophageal squamous cell carcinoma.

The genes are TRBV12-3 or TRBV12-4 and TRBJ2-3; TRBD2 agrees at 8 bases. V shed 3 bases and J 4 bases; nucleotides not matched to a gene: 9. This CDR3 region has 16 residues. The CDR3 is CASSFLRTSIPDTQYF. In nucleotides, the CDR3 is TGTGCCAGCAGTTTCTTACGGACTAGCATTCCAGATACGCAGTATTTT.

The chain uses TRBV6-2 or TRBV6-3 and TRBJ2-3; perhaps D is TRBD1 or TRBD2 (5 bases each). The DNA end favors TRBJ2-7, so the J call may be wrong. Per germline, CDR1 MNHEY and CDR2 SVGEGT. CDR3 length: 16 amino acids. In nucleotides, the CDR3 is TGTGCCAGCAGTTCCCACGGGACGGAGAATCACAATGAGCAGTACTTC. It yields the protein CASSSHGTENHNEQYF.

This chain connects TRBV6-9 to TRBJ2-3, with 8 bases fitting TRBD2. The CDR3 runs to 14 residues. The germline V gene encodes CDR1 MNHGY and CDR2 SVAAGI. J was trimmed by 3 bases and V by 7 bases; bases with no gene match: 6. CDR3 sequence: CASKDSGTTDTQYF. For the CDR3, the DNA is TGTGCCAGCAAAGATAGCGGGACTACAGATACGCAGTATTTT.

V gene TRBV11-2 combines with J gene TRBJ2-5, with D maybe TRBD1 (6 bases). Germline values: CDR1 SGHAT, CDR2 FQNNGV. V lost 5 bases and J lost 2, with 9 bases in between. The CDR3 has 13 residues. CDR3 nucleotide sequence: TGTGCCAGCAGCCTACAGGGACAAGAGACCCAGTACTTC. Translating gives CASSLQGQETQYF.

V and J are TRBV7-2 and TRBJ2-7; a weak D match, TRBD2 (6 bases). Trimming shortened V by 1 base and J by 7 bases, and 17 bases separated the two germline ends. Germline assignment: CDR1 SGHTA and CDR2 FQGNSA. CDR3 length equals 15 residues. The CDR3 coding sequence is TGTGCCAGCAGCTTAGAGGACTACTCTTTTGGGGAGCAGTACTTC. Translated, it gives CASSLEDYSFGEQYF.